This passage covers 17 T cell receptor beta chains from one sample sequenced in a study of T cells in Graves' hyperthyroidism and ophthalmopathy. There were TCR beta CDR3 regions amplified from RNA transcripts. First-round RT-PCR of the TCR CDR3 relied on the HTBI primer set. TCRdb recomputed calls from the multiplex PCR reads with MiXCR, one row per CDR3 protein. The sample includes about 570,000 distinct CDR3 sequences, roughly 46% of them seen just once. Sequenced input: peripheral blood or thyroid tissue (not recorded which). Receptor source: an adult woman with Graves' disease, either hyperthyroidism or ophthalmopathy (not recorded which).

The V call is TRBV7-2, the J call TRBJ2-5; 7 bases fit TRBD2. The better agreement between TRBJ2-1 and the DNA end casts doubt on the J call. The CDR3 is 16 amino acids. CDR1 and CDR2 from the germline V gene are SGHTA and FQGNSA. The CDR3 reads CASSTTRTSGFNEQFF. As DNA, the CDR3 is TGTGCCAGCAGCACCACAAGGACTAGTGGGTTCAATGAGCAGTTCTTC.

Turning to this clonotype: One base away lies a much larger clone, so this may be a sequencing read error. The V call is TRBV30, the J call TRBJ1-2; 7 bases are a match to TRBD1. The CDR3 has 13 amino acids. Germline V lookup: CDR1 GTSNPN, CDR2 SVGIG (reference sequence). The CDR3 DNA follows: TGTGCCCGGAGTGTACAGGGGAACTATGGCTACACCTTC. Translated, it gives CARSVQGNYGYTF.

This clonotype was observed at least ten times. The chain recombines TRBV7-3 with TRBJ1-1; no reliable D call. V lost 2 bases to trimming and J lost 4 bases, with 20 bases between them. The CDR3 extends over 17 amino acids. The germline V gene has CDR1 SGHTA and CDR2 FQGTGA. The CDR3 nucleotides are TGTGCCAGCAGCTTACTGTCGGTCAGGCAAACAAGCACTGAAGCTTTCTTT. This gives the protein CASSLLSVRQTSTEAFF.

The chain links TRBV20-1 to TRBJ1-2, with a possible D match to TRBD1 (5 bases). Germline CDR1 and CDR2: DFQATT and SNEGSKA (reference sequence). Trimming shortened V by 6 bases and J by 9 bases, and 14 bases separated the two germline ends. The CDR3 spans 11 residues. This chain's CDR3 is CSARRGGSYTF. The CDR3 coding sequence is TGCAGTGCCCGAAGGGGCGGCAGCTACACCTTC.

The chain has TRBV30 and TRBJ2-7; D unresolved. Germline lookup yields CDR1 GTSNPN and CDR2 SVGIG (reference sequence). Trimming took off 0 bases at V and 6 bases at J, with 9 bases between the two ends. This CDR3 contains 12 residues. CDR3 nucleotide sequence: TGTGCCTGGAGTGTACAAGGTTTCGAGCAGTACTTC. Encoded protein: CAWSVQGFEQYF.

This rearrangement joins TRBV15 to TRBJ1-5; no reliable D call. Germline V lookup: CDR1 LNHNV, CDR2 YYDKDF (reference sequence). The CDR3 consists of 16 residues. V was cut by 3 bases and J by 6 bases, with 18 bases left in between. The CDR3, as DNA: TGTGCCACCAGCAGCTTGGGCCGGGCCCCTCGTCAGCCCCAGCATTTT. It specifies CATSSLGRAPRQPQHF. Supplemented by reference TRBV15 and TRBJ1-5, the full variable domain reads DAMVIQNPRYQVTQFGKPVTLSCSQTLNHNVMYWYQQKSSQAPKLLFHYYDKDFNNEADTPDNFQSRRPNTSFCFLDIRSPGLGDTAMYLCATSSLGRAPRQPQHFGDGTRLSIL.

This chain connects TRBV10-3 to TRBJ1-2, with D perhaps matching TRBD1 (5 bases). V was cut by 2 bases and J by 5 bases, with 12 bases left in between. The CDR3 is made up of 14 amino acids. CDR1 ENHRY and CDR2 SYGVKD come from the germline V gene. DNA for the CDR3: TGTGCCATCAGTGAGAACACCGGGACGTATGGCTACACCTTC. Its protein is CAISENTGTYGYTF.

V is TRBV10-2 and J is TRBJ1-5; a possible D gene is TRBD1 (5 bases). This CDR3 is 14 amino acids long. Germline V gives CDR1 WSHSY, CDR2 SAAADI. The V end was cut by 0 bases, the J end by 2 bases, with 5 bases between. DNA of the CDR3: TGCGCCAGCAGTGAGTCACAGGGCAATCAGCCCCAGCATTTT. Encoded protein: CASSESQGNQPQHF.

The table lists this clonotype with a few counts. The chain is built from TRBV10-3 and TRBJ2-3; D remains unclear. CDR3 length equals 15 residues. V dropped 0 bases and J dropped 3 bases, with 10 bases sitting between them. In germline, CDR1 is ENHRY, CDR2 SYGVKD. The CDR3 reads CAISESGSRTDTQYF. For the CDR3, the DNA is TGTGCCATCAGTGAGTCGGGGTCTCGAACAGATACGCAGTATTTT.

J is TRBJ1-6 and V is TRBV29-1; tentatively, D is TRBD1 (5 bases). Trimming cost V 7 bases and J 1 base, with 8 bases left between them. The CDR3 totals 13 residues. Looked up from germline, CDR1 is SQVTM and CDR2 is ANQGSEA. Here the CDR3 DNA reads TGCAGCGCCGCAGGGTCCTATAATTCACCCCTCCACTTT. Amino acid sequence: CSAAGSYNSPLHF.

To note about this clonotype: A much larger clonotype is one base distant, so this may be a read error. The J gene is TRBJ2-5, the V gene TRBV2; the D gene is possibly TRBD1 (6 bases). Germline values: CDR1 SNHLY, CDR2 FYNNEI. The CDR3 contains 16 residues. V was cut by 7 bases and J by 4 bases, with 22 bases left in between. CDR3 nucleotide sequence: TGTGCCAGCATCCCCCTCCCGTCAGGGGATTCAGAGACCCAGTACTTC. Protein sequence: CASIPLPSGDSETQYF.

This clonotype was seen repeatedly, ten times or more. The gene calls are TRBV12-3 or TRBV12-4 and TRBJ1-2; a possible D gene is TRBD1 (6 bases). The CDR3 has 14 residues. Deletions cut 6 bases from V and 0 bases from J, with 11 bases between. CDR3 loop: CASRRTEANYGYTF. For the CDR3, the DNA is TGTGCCAGCAGGAGGACAGAGGCTAACTATGGCTACACCTTC.

This clonotype has at least ten counts. At one of its ends the junction is not consistent with the germline gene, which may arise from a read error. The chain has TRBV7-2 and TRBJ1-1; TRBD1 might be the D (6 bases). Per the germline V gene, CDR1 is SGHTA and CDR2 is FQGNSA. This CDR3 is 14 amino acids long. CDR3 DNA: TGTGCCAACAGCTTACCTACAGGGTTCACTGAAGCTTTCTTT. Translating gives CANSLPTGFTEAFF. Complete variable domain (other parts from reference TRBV7-2 and TRBJ1-1): GAGVSQSPSNKVTEKGKDVELRCDPISGHTALYWYRQSLGQGLEFLIYFQGNSAPDKSGLPSDRFSAERTGGSVSTLTIQRTQQEDSAVYLCANSLPTGFTEAFFGQGTRLTVV.

V gene TRBV12-3 or TRBV12-4 combines with J gene TRBJ1-2, with TRBD1 matching 9 bases. J was trimmed by 4 bases and V by 6 bases; bases with no gene match: 15. The length of the CDR3 is 17 residues. CDR3 sequence (DNA): TGTGCCAGCAGCTATCTCCGTGGGACAGGGCCTTCCTATGGCTACACCTTC. It yields the protein CASSYLRGTGPSYGYTF.

In the case of this clonotype: Germline and junction disagree at one end, which may indicate a read error. The CDR3 protein is CKQLDRGNETQYF. DNA of the CDR3: TGTAAACAATTAGACAGGGGCAACGAGACCCAGTACTTC. The chain has TRBV29-1 and TRBJ2-5, with 8 bases aligning to TRBD1. CDR3 length: 13 amino acids. CDR1 is SQVTM, CDR2 ANQGSEA, per germline. The variable domain in full, completed from reference TRBV29-1 and TRBJ2-5, reads SAVISQKPSRDICQRGTSLTIQCQVDSQVTMMFWYRQQPGQSLTLIATANQGSEATYESGFVIDKFPISRPNLTFSTLTVSNMSPEDSSIYLCKQLDRGNETQYFGPGTRLLVL.

This clonotype was counted between two and nine times. The V gene is TRBV20-1, the J gene TRBJ1-4; no reliable D call. Germline V gene data show CDR1 as DFQATT and CDR2 as SNEGSKA (reference sequence). Trimming removed 5 bases from V and 5 bases from J, with 12 bases in between. The CDR3 covers 13 residues. As DNA, the CDR3 is TGCAGTGCTCGAGCGGGAGGGAATGAAAAACTGTTTTTT. It yields the protein CSARAGGNEKLFF.

The table lists this clonotype with many counts. The chain joins TRBV9 to TRBJ2-7; D gene unclear. Trimming left V 3 bases short and J 2 bases short, with 24 bases between. The CDR3 is 18 amino acids. Per the germline V gene, CDR1 is SGDLS and CDR2 is YYNGEE. The CDR3 DNA sequence: TGTGCCAGCAGCGCCCAACCACCTGAGACTCTACGACCCTACGAGCAGTACTTC. This encodes CASSAQPPETLRPYEQYF.